This T cell receptor (beta chain) was sequenced for a study of post-analysis software for immune sequencing data. Study as a whole: The courses of disease that were included comprised relapsing-remitting, secondary progressive and progressive-relapsing multiple sclerosis.

CDR3 length equals 13 residues. V dropped 3 bases and J dropped 7 bases, with 13 bases sitting between them. Per the germline V gene, CDR1 is DFQATT and CDR2 is SNEGSKA (reference sequence). Sequencing libraries made from TCR beta cDNA carried unique molecular identifiers. Roughly 490,000 cDNA molecules came from approximately 1 to 10 million T cells. In TCRdb, the PCR reads were re-called with MiXCR into one record per CDR3 protein. The data show about 800,000 distinct CDR3 sequences, roughly 30% seen once. In the case of this clonotype: Its antigen is not identified.

Study conclusions and caveats: Analysis by F measure revealed that same-batch samples clustered strongly together. TRBV5-6, TRBV5-1 and TRBV20-1 were among several TRBV segments more frequent in patients than controls.

This clonotype originated in a girl aged 10-17 years with multiple sclerosis. The chain couples TRBV20-1 to TRBJ2-1; D unresolved. The sample comprised blood. CDR3 in DNA: TGCAGTGCTAGGGTTGACGCGCGAAATGAGCAGTTCTTC. This codes for CSARVDARNEQFF.